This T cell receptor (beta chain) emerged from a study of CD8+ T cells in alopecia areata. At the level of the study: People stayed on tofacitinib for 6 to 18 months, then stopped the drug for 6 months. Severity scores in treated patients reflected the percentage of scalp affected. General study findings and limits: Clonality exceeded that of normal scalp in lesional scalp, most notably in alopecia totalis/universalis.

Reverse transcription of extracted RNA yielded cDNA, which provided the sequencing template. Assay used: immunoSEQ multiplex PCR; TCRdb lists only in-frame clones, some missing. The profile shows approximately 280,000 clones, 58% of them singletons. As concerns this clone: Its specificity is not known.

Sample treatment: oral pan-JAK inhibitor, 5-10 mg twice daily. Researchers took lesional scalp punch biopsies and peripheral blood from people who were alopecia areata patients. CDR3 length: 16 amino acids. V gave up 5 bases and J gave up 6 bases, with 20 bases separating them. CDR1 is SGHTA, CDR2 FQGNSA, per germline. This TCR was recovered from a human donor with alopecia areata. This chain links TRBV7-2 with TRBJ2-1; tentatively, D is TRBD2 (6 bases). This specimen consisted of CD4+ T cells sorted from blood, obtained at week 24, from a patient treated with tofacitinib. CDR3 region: CASSLSPGLRGNEQFF. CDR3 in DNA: TGTGCCAGCAGCCTGTCACCGGGACTTCGGGGCAATGAGCAGTTCTTC.